Detailed here is one T cell receptor (beta chain). In its sample, this clonotype was seen a few times. No cognate antigen has been identified for it. No per-base quality is available; no much larger clone lies one base away. As encoded in the germline V gene, CDR1 is SGHRS while CDR2 is YFSETQ. The CDR3 starts with the cysteine, ends with the phenylalanine, and has 16 residues. Kept here is only the CDR3 DNA, which spans 48 bases and is read in frame from base 1. V has 4 bases trimmed and J has 3 bases trimmed; junction bases matching no gene number 12. These data belong to a study of neurological immune-mediated disorders (dated by TCRdb to between 2018 and 2021). Study-wide context: Peripheral blood TCR-beta repertoires from HTLV-I-associated myelopathy (HAM/TSP) patients, multiple sclerosis patients and healthy controls were compared by UMI-based sequencing. The 85 to 110 TCR-beta libraries included longitudinal samples, technical triplicates and paired sorted CD4+ and CD8+ T-cell subsets alongside PBMC samples. The cohort comprised 68 subjects: some 15 HAM/TSP patients, around 34 multiple sclerosis patients and about 20 healthy controls.

Results the study describes overall, beyond this receptor: TCR clonal expansion was highest in HAM/TSP patients and lowest in MS patients, with MS patients falling below even healthy controls. Across subjects, expanded clones never shared an identical CDR3 amino acid sequence, which suggests that the TCR-beta repertoires in every group were private.

To synthesize cDNA, template-switch 5'RACE was performed with a primer carrying a 10-nucleotide random unique molecular identifier so that each TCR transcript was tagged. Every sequencing run covered 15-18 subjects and yielded more than 160 million TCR-beta sequences. The RNeasy kit was used for extraction of total RNA. Using the KAPA Real-time Library Amplification kit, TCR-beta VDJ regions were amplified with primers for the TCR constant region and the 5'RACE anchor. A first PCR added sample indexes and Illumina adaptors, and a second PCR then raised library yield. After Ampure bead purification, the TCR product of roughly 650 bp was size-selected on a 2% E-gel SizeSelection system. Before pooling, library quality was checked on a Bioanalyzer, concentration was measured with Qubit, and libraries were quantified with the Kapa Library Quantification kit. An Illumina HiSeq 2500 sequenced the libraries paired-end 2 x 150 bp. To increase sequence diversity, about 25-31% phiX was spiked into each library pool. On the authors' methods: The UMI-based MiGEC pipeline processed quality-filtered reads and removed over 80% of raw TCR sequences during error correction. IMGT germline references were used for alignment of VDJ genes, and clonotypes were defined by a unique CDR3 amino acid sequence together with V-J genes. VDJtools evaluated clonal expansion, Shannon diversity and CDR3 relatedness (CalcPairwiseDistances, ClusterSamples); CLCbio workbench built phylogenetic trees. Using coefficient-of-variation modelling across technical triplicates, the study counted a clone as expanded if it had at least 8 unique UMIs. The public reads were run again by TCRdb, first through fastp at Q25 and then through MiXCR, and only productive beta chains were kept. One record per CDR3 amino acid sequence lists the most common genes and DNA. What appears here as the V and J calls and clone size reflects TCRdb's work, not the paper's. Present in this sample are 45,000 or so distinct CDR3 sequences, about 12% of which were seen just once. The top ten constitute roughly 1.2% of the sample.

The healthy controls were volunteers from blood banks in Maryland, USA. For the unsorted PBMC libraries, 2 million PBMCs were stored in RNAlater at -80 degrees C until RNA extraction and were used to generate the libraries. Peripheral blood underwent Ficoll-Hypaque density gradient centrifugation to isolate PBMCs, which were then cryopreserved in liquid nitrogen. The specimen sequenced was PBMCs. This sequence uses TRBV5-1 and TRBJ2-5, and 7 junctional nucleotides match TRBD1. The receptor was isolated from a female donor in good health. The DNA sequence follows: TGCGCCAGCAGCCGGGACAGCGTCCGAGAAAAAGAGACCCAGTACTTC. Its protein product is CASSRDSVREKETQYF.